Each of the 32 T cell receptor beta chains below was sequenced from the same sample in a study of regulatory T cells in long-lasting Graves disease. As for time point: newly diagnosed GD, antithyroid drugs for less than 3 months. PBMCs were the source of the RNA used for TCR sequencing. To make TCR beta libraries, researchers used iRepertoire HTBI primers and Arm-PCR of CDR3 regions. TCRdb reanalysed the multiplex PCR reads using MiXCR and keeps one entry per CDR3 protein. The profile shows approximately 400,000 distinct CDR3 sequences, 14% to 15% of them singletons. The sample was also linked to a second study, of T cells in Graves' hyperthyroidism and ophthalmopathy.

The sample consisted of peripheral blood mononuclear cells (PBMCs), taken at new diagnosis, from a patient treated with antithyroid drugs. These receptors all come from a woman aged 25 to 39 with Graves disease.

This clonotype appeared a few times. The chain carries TRBV9 and TRBJ2-3; TRBD2 matches 8 bases. Germline V CDR1 and CDR2: SGDLS, YYNGEE. This CDR3 is 15 amino acids long. Germline trimming cut 4 bases from V and 2 bases from J; bases unmatched to any gene: 6. The CDR3 protein is CASSLLAAPTDTQYF. The DNA of the CDR3 is TGTGCCAGCAGCTTACTAGCGGCCCCCACAGATACGCAGTATTTT.

This clonotype has a handful of counts. This sequence joins TRBV28 and TRBJ1-2; D is perhaps TRBD1 (5 bases). The CDR3 totals 13 residues. The germline V gene encodes CDR1 MDHEN and CDR2 SYDVKM. V shed 5 bases and J shed 4 bases, with 11 bases lying between them. The CDR3 coding sequence is TGTGCCAGCAGTAGGGGTCAGGCCTATGGCTACACCTTC. This encodes CASSRGQAYGYTF.

This clonotype was recorded at least ten times. This chain joins TRBV11-2 and TRBJ2-1; 11 nucleotides match TRBD2. Trimming cost V 0 bases and J 9 bases; bases outside gene matches: 4. This CDR3 contains 15 residues. The germline gives CDR1 SGHAT, CDR2 FQNNGV. The CDR3 here is CASSLDLSGRAEQFF. CDR3 coding DNA: TGTGCCAGCAGCTTAGATCTTAGCGGGAGGGCTGAGCAGTTCTTC. The variable domain in full, with the rest retrieved from reference TRBV11-2 and TRBJ2-1, is EAGVAQSPRYKIIEKRQSVAFWCNPISGHATLYWYQQILGQGPKLLIQFQNNGVVDDSQLPKDRFSAERLKGVDSTLKIQPAKLEDSAVYLCASSLDLSGRAEQFFGPGTRLTVL.

A note on this clonotype: No conserved phenylalanine or tryptophan is present at the end of the CDR3, so a read error is the likely explanation. The V and J genes are TRBV5-1 and TRBJ2-1, with a tentative D call TRBD1 (6 bases). Germline V lookup: CDR1 SGHRS, CDR2 YFSETQ. The CDR3 spans 15 residues. V was trimmed by 0 bases and J by 5 bases, leaving 12 bases between them. CDR3 sequence reads: CASSLVVTGNNEQFS. The CDR3 nucleotides read TGCGCCAGCAGCTTGGTTGTGACAGGTAACAATGAGCAGTTCTCC.

This clonotype was detected many times. The J gene is TRBJ2-1, the V gene TRBV11-2; D possibly corresponds to TRBD2 (6 bases). Germline V gene sequence: CDR1 SGHAT, CDR2 FQNNGV. With 1 base removed from V and 4 bases from J, the gap between germline ends came to 20 bases. The CDR3 is made up of 18 amino acids. CDR3 DNA: TGTGCCAGCAGCTTAGCAAAGTCCCGGGACTGGAGATACAATGAGCAGTTCTTC. Protein sequence: CASSLAKSRDWRYNEQFF.

Many counts were recorded for this clonotype. The V call is TRBV14, the J call TRBJ2-4, with D tentatively TRBD1 (5 bases). V lost 2 bases, J lost 9 bases, and 17 bases lay in between. The CDR3 has 15 residues. Germline CDR1 SGHDN, CDR2 FVKESK. The CDR3 reads CASSQTTQGVGIQYF. CDR3 coding DNA: TGTGCCAGCAGCCAAACCACCCAGGGTGTCGGCATTCAGTACTTC.

The V and J genes are TRBV7-9 and TRBJ2-3; 7 nucleotides align to TRBD1. TRBJ2-5 explains the end of the DNA better; the J call may be wrong. The germline V gene has CDR1 SEHNR and CDR2 FQNEAQ (reference sequence). The CDR3 is 13 residues long. The CDR3 DNA follows: TGTGCCAGCAGCCTGGGACAGCTAGAGACCCAGTACTTC. Translating gives CASSLGQLETQYF.

This clonotype was counted many times. The CDR3 region has the DNA TGTGCCAGCAGACAGGGGAGGGGCACAGATACGCAGTATTTT. Translating it yields CASRQGRGTDTQYF. V gene TRBV2 combines with J gene TRBJ2-3; perhaps D is TRBD1 or TRBD2 (7 bases each). The V end lost 6 bases, the J end lost 1 base, and 11 bases lay between the germline ends. Per germline, CDR1 SNHLY and CDR2 FYNNEI. CDR3 length equals 14 residues.

The V and J genes are TRBV30 and TRBJ2-3; a weak D match, TRBD2 (5 bases). Trimming took off 5 bases at V and 1 base at J, with 16 bases between the two ends. Looked up from germline, CDR1 is GTSNPN and CDR2 is SVGIG (reference sequence). The CDR3 runs 15 residues. The CDR3 nucleotides read TGTGCCTGGTGTAGGACTCCTGGTCGCACAGATACGCAGTATTTT. Translation: CAWCRTPGRTDTQYF. The entire variable domain, with the rest obtained from reference TRBV30 and TRBJ2-3, is as follows: SQTIHQWPATLVQPVGSPLSLECTVEGTSNPNLYWYRQAAGRGLQLLFYSVGIGQISSEVPQNLSASRPQDRQFILSSKKLLLSDSGFYLCAWCRTPGRTDTQYFGPGTRLTVL.

The chain carries TRBV24-1 and TRBJ2-3; tentative D call: TRBD1 (6 bases). V was trimmed by 0 bases and J by 4 bases, leaving 10 bases between them. Germline loops: CDR1 KGHDR, CDR2 SFDVKD. The length of the CDR3 is 15 residues. Written as DNA, the CDR3 is TGTGCCACCAGTGATTTGCGGTGGGGGCCAGATACGCAGTATTTT. It codes for CATSDLRWGPDTQYF.

This clonotype was counted ten times or more. The gene calls are TRBV7-8 and TRBJ1-1; 11 bases agree with TRBD1. There are 15 residues in the CDR3. With V trimmed by 4 bases and J by 0 bases, 1 base remained unmatched. Germline CDR1 reads SGHVS; CDR2 reads FQNEAQ. CDR3 residues: CASSSGQGVNTEAFF. The CDR3 nucleotides read TGTGCCAGCAGCTCGGGACAGGGGGTGAACACTGAAGCTTTCTTT.

At least ten counts were recorded for this clonotype. The gene calls are TRBV3-1 and TRBJ2-5; 11 bases are shared with TRBD2. The CDR3 is 16 amino acids. The trim removed 0 bases at V and 5 bases at J, leaving 5 bases unmatched. CDR1 is LGHDT, CDR2 YNNKEL, per germline (reference sequence). The CDR3 nucleotides read TGTGCCAGCAGCCAAGATACTAGCGGGAGTTGGGAGACCCAGTACTTC. Translated, it gives CASSQDTSGSWETQYF.

This clonotype was observed many times. The CDR3 spells CAWSGDGVYGYTF. CDR3 coding DNA: TGTGCCTGGAGCGGGGACGGAGTCTATGGCTACACCTTC. This chain uses TRBV30 with TRBJ1-2; D perhaps matches TRBD1 (5 bases). Trimming took off 3 bases at V and 4 bases at J, with 12 bases between the two ends. Germline CDR1 reads GTSNPN; CDR2 reads SVGIG (reference sequence). This CDR3 region has 13 residues. The whole variable domain, remainder taken from reference TRBV30 and TRBJ1-2, is SQTIHQWPATLVQPVGSPLSLECTVEGTSNPNLYWYRQAAGRGLQLLFYSVGIGQISSEVPQNLSASRPQDRQFILSSKKLLLSDSGFYLCAWSGDGVYGYTFGSGTRLTVV.

At least ten counts were recorded for this clonotype. This chain uses TRBV7-9 with TRBJ2-3; D not certain. Germline CDR1 reads SEHNR; CDR2 reads FQNEAQ (reference sequence). V shed 1 base and J shed 2 bases, with 7 bases lying between them. This CDR3 region has 14 residues. For the CDR3, the DNA is TGTGCCAGCAGCTTAGGTTTTAACACAGATACGCAGTATTTT. It translates to CASSLGFNTDTQYF.

The chain is built from TRBV5-6 and TRBJ2-2, with D possibly matching TRBD2 (6 bases). Germline values: CDR1 SGHDT, CDR2 YYEEEE. The CDR3 runs 14 residues. V was trimmed by 1 base and J by 5 bases, leaving 9 bases between them. Written as DNA, the CDR3 is TGTGCCAGCAGCTTGTTAGCGGCAACCGGGGAGCTGTTTTTT. It translates to CASSLLAATGELFF. The full variable domain, completed using reference TRBV5-6 and TRBJ2-2, is DAGVTQSPTHLIKTRGQQVTLRCSPKSGHDTVSWYQQALGQGPQFIFQYYEEEERQRGNFPDRFSGHQFPNYSSELNVNALLLGDSALYLCASSLLAATGELFFGEGSRLTVL.

This clonotype was recorded a few times. The chain links TRBV6-1 to TRBJ1-4; a weak D match, TRBD1 (5 bases). Germline values: CDR1 MNHNS, CDR2 SASEGT. V was pared by 2 bases and J by 8 bases, with 18 bases between. The CDR3 runs to 16 residues. CDR3 region: CASSEFPGGKREKLFF. In nucleotides, the CDR3 is TGTGCCAGCAGTGAATTCCCCGGGGGGAAGCGAGAAAAACTGTTTTTT.

J is TRBJ1-2 and V is TRBV5-1; 7 bases agree with TRBD1. CDR1 and CDR2 from the germline V gene are SGHRS and YFSETQ. With 2 bases clipped from V and 8 bases from J, the junction kept 6 bases outside the gene matches. The CDR3 extends over 13 amino acids. The CDR3 nucleotides are TGCGCCAGCAGCTTTACAGGGGACGGGGGCTACACCTTC. This sequence encodes CASSFTGDGGYTF.

The rearrangement links TRBV5-1 to TRBJ2-1; D perhaps matches TRBD1 (5 bases). The germline V and J ends were trimmed by 0 bases and 3 bases, with 7 bases remaining between them. CDR1 and CDR2 from the germline V gene are SGHRS and YFSETQ. The CDR3 totals 14 residues. The CDR3 sequence: CASSLDRIYNEQFF. In nucleotides, the CDR3 is TGCGCCAGCAGCTTGGACAGGATCTACAATGAGCAGTTCTTC.

Many counts were recorded for this clonotype. This chain uses TRBV2 with TRBJ1-2; 7 bases are shared with TRBD1. The CDR3 is 14 amino acids. CDR1 and CDR2 (germline): SNHLY, FYNNEI. The junction had 4 bases not matched to a gene; V was cut back by 6 bases and J by 0 bases. CDR3 residues: CASRGDSTNYGYTF. The CDR3 DNA follows: TGTGCCAGCAGGGGGGACAGCACTAACTATGGCTACACCTTC.

The CDR3 sequence is CSARQPNKNIQYF. The CDR3 DNA sequence: TGCAGTGCTAGACAACCCAACAAAAACATTCAGTACTTC. V and J are TRBV20-1 and TRBJ2-4; the D is unclear. Trimming shortened V by 2 bases and J by 3 bases, and 8 bases separated the two germline ends. CDR1 is DFQATT, CDR2 SNEGSKA, per germline (reference sequence). The CDR3 spans 13 residues.

This clonotype was detected a few times. The rearrangement joins TRBV6-1 to TRBJ2-1; D call uncertain. Per the germline V gene, CDR1 is MNHNS and CDR2 is SASEGT. This CDR3 region has 11 residues. The V and J ends lost 9 bases and 6 bases respectively, with 9 bases between them. In DNA form, the CDR3 reads TGTGCCAGTCGAAGTCGCAATGAGCAGTTCTTC. This gives the protein CASRSRNEQFF.

The J gene is TRBJ1-1, the V gene TRBV28; tentatively, D is TRBD1 (6 bases). CDR1 and CDR2 (germline): MDHEN, SYDVKM. Trimming left V 3 bases short and J 7 bases short, with 9 bases between. This CDR3 spans 12 amino acids. The CDR3 loop reads CASSFWGREAFF. For the CDR3, the DNA is TGTGCCAGCAGTTTTTGGGGGCGTGAAGCTTTCTTT.

This clonotype was counted ten times or more. The rearrangement uses TRBV7-9 and TRBJ2-1; D ambiguous. The V and J ends lost 4 bases and 8 bases respectively, with 15 bases between them. CDR3 length: 14 amino acids. Germline assignment: CDR1 SEHNR and CDR2 FQNEAQ (reference sequence). The chain's CDR3 is CASSSEPVQDEQFF. CDR3 nucleotides: TGTGCCAGCAGCTCCGAACCGGTGCAGGATGAGCAGTTCTTC. Variable domain in full (rest from reference TRBV7-9 and TRBJ2-1): DTGVSQNPRHKITKRGQNVTFRCDPISEHNRLYWYRQTLGQGPEFLTYFQNEAQLEKSRLLSDRFSAERPKGSFSTLEIQRTEQGDSAMYLCASSSEPVQDEQFFGPGTRLTVL.

J is TRBJ2-3 and V is TRBV20-1; 13 bases line up with TRBD2. The closer fit of TRBJ2-5 to the DNA end suggests the J call may be wrong. The CDR3 extends over 16 amino acids. Germline V lookup: CDR1 DFQATT, CDR2 SNEGSKA (reference sequence). The CDR3 DNA reads as TGCAGTGCTAGGGAACTAGCGGGAGGGCCGGGAGAGACCCAGTACTTC. It specifies CSARELAGGPGETQYF.

About this clonotype: A read error may produce the germline difference seen at one junction end. The chain couples TRBV20-1 to TRBJ2-1; D might be TRBD2 (5 bases). From germline, CDR1 is DFQATT and CDR2 SNEGSKA (reference sequence). There are 15 residues in the CDR3. The CDR3 nucleotides are TGCAGTGCGGGAAACCAGCGGAGCTCCTACAGTGAGCAGTTCTTC. Amino acids: CSAGNQRSSYSEQFF.

This chain links TRBV9 with TRBJ2-2, with TRBD2 matching over 7 bases. The CDR3 contains 14 residues. Germline CDR1 is SGDLS and CDR2 is YYNGEE. With 0 bases clipped from V and 6 bases from J, the junction kept 2 bases outside the gene matches. The CDR3 DNA reads TGTGCCAGCAGCGTAGGACTAGCCCCCGGGGAGCTGTTTTTT. This sequence encodes CASSVGLAPGELFF.

As for this clonotype: Since a far larger clone is one base different, this is likely a read error. V is TRBV6-5 and J is TRBJ2-7; D is uncertain. The V end was cut by 0 bases, the J end by 7 bases, with 10 bases between. The CDR3 contains 13 residues. Looked up from germline, CDR1 is MNHEY and CDR2 is SVGAGI. As DNA, the CDR3 is TGTGCCAGCAGTTACTCCGGTTACAATGAGCAGTACTTC. Its protein is CASSYSGYNEQYF.

This clonotype was recorded at least ten times. This chain uses TRBV3-1 with TRBJ1-2; TRBD1 might be the D (6 bases). The CDR3 contains 13 residues. Between the trimmed V and J ends, which lost 1 base and 8 bases, there was a span of 11 bases. CDR1 is LGHDT, CDR2 YNNKEL, per germline (reference sequence). The CDR3: CASSQGAGGGYTF. CDR3 DNA sequence: TGTGCCAGCAGCCAAGGGGCGGGGGGCGGCTACACCTTC.

This clonotype was counted at least ten times. The gene calls are TRBV13 and TRBJ2-2; D unclear. Looked up from germline, CDR1 is PRHDT and CDR2 is FYEKMQ (reference sequence). The CDR3 has 11 residues. The ends were cut back, 2 bases at V and 5 bases at J, with 0 bases in the middle. CDR3 amino acids: CASSLTGELFF. The CDR3 nucleotides are TGTGCCAGCAGCTTAACCGGGGAGCTGTTTTTT.

The table lists this clonotype with a few counts. DNA for the CDR3: TGTGCCAGCAGTTTTCGCTCCGACGGGGGCTATGGCTACACCTTC. Translating it yields CASSFRSDGGYGYTF. V is TRBV6-2 or TRBV6-3 and J is TRBJ1-2; tentative D call: TRBD1 (5 bases). Germline V gives CDR1 MNHEY, CDR2 SVGEGT. The CDR3 is 15 residues long. V shed 4 bases and J shed 4 bases, with 16 bases lying between them.

This clonotype was found many times. The chain links TRBV12-3 or TRBV12-4 to TRBJ1-2; no clear D gene. The CDR3 contains 15 residues. V was pared by 6 bases and J by 3 bases, with 17 bases between. CDR3 DNA: TGTGCCAGCAGCCCTATCGAAGTCCACTACTATGGCTACACCTTC. Amino acid sequence: CASSPIEVHYYGYTF.

This clonotype was recorded many times. The chain joins TRBV27 to TRBJ2-3; TRBD1 or TRBD2 may be the D gene (5 bases each). CDR3 length: 15 residues. V was clipped by 3 bases and J by 4 bases, with 14 bases between them. Germline lookup yields CDR1 MNHEY and CDR2 SMNVEV (reference sequence). The CDR3 is CASSLYQGRSDTQYF. CDR3 coding DNA: TGTGCCAGCAGTTTGTATCAGGGACGCTCAGATACGCAGTATTTT.